The 30 T cell receptor beta chains below all came from one sample that was sequenced in a study of Graves' ophthalmopathy and Graves' hyperthyroidism. From RNA, the CDR3 regions of TCR beta chains were amplified and sequenced. Amplification began with first-round RT-PCR using HTBI primers, then second-round multiplex PCR was performed. Each CDR3 protein gets one entry after TCRdb re-called the multiplex PCR reads with MiXCR. The table shows approximately 1.2 million distinct CDR3 sequences, with around a third occurring only once. Sequencing was carried out using peripheral blood or thyroid tissue (not recorded which). These TCRs come from an adult man with Graves' hyperthyroidism.

Regarding this clonotype: A junction boundary mismatches the germline segment, possibly from a read error. The chain has TRBV19 and TRBJ2-5, with D perhaps assigned TRBD1 or TRBD2 (5 bases each). CDR1 and CDR2 from the germline V gene are LNHDA and SQIVND (reference sequence). The length of the CDR3 is 13 residues. The CDR3: CAGSIWGQETQYF. The CDR3, as DNA: TGTGCCGGTAGTATCTGGGGGCAAGAGACCCAGTACTTC.

The table lists this clonotype with many counts. This chain connects TRBV11-2 to TRBJ2-5; perhaps TRBD1 as D (6 bases). The CDR3 has 14 amino acids. V lost 6 bases to trimming and J lost 4 bases, with 15 bases between them. Germline CDR1 reads SGHAT; CDR2 reads FQNNGV. For the CDR3, the DNA is TGTGCCAGCAGTCCAGGGGAGAATCGAGAGACCCAGTACTTC. Encoded protein: CASSPGENRETQYF.

This clonotype has at least ten counts. The chain links TRBV20-1 to TRBJ1-1; D is possibly TRBD1 (5 bases). Deletions cut 5 bases from V and 1 base from J, with 14 bases between. This CDR3 has 14 amino acids. Per the germline V gene, CDR1 is DFQATT and CDR2 is SNEGSKA (reference sequence). CDR3 sequence reads: CSARTLTGNTEAFF. The CDR3 DNA follows: TGCAGTGCTCGAACTCTTACAGGGAACACTGAAGCTTTCTTT.

This clonotype has at least ten counts. The V call is TRBV29-1, the J call TRBJ2-2; possible D gene TRBD1, 6 bases. There are 12 residues in the CDR3. Per germline, CDR1 SQVTM and CDR2 ANQGSEA. Trimming pared 7 bases from V and 5 bases from J, leaving 11 bases between. CDR3 loop: CSGHRETGELFF. The CDR3 bases are TGCAGCGGCCACAGGGAAACCGGGGAGCTGTTTTTT.

There are many counts of this clonotype. This chain joins TRBV19 and TRBJ2-5; possibly TRBD1 or TRBD2 for D (5 bases each). This CDR3 has 16 amino acids. Trimming took 6 bases from V and 2 from J, leaving 19 bases between them. Germline CDR1 is LNHDA and CDR2 is SQIVND (reference sequence). The CDR3 loop reads CASSGAARLYQETQYF. CDR3 nucleotide sequence: TGTGCCAGTAGCGGGGCGGCCCGCTTGTATCAAGAGACCCAGTACTTC. The full variable domain, completed using reference TRBV19 and TRBJ2-5, is DGGITQSPKYLFRKEGQNVTLSCEQNLNHDAMYWYRQDPGQGLRLIYYSQIVNDFQKGDIAEGYSVSREKKESFPLTVTSAQKNPTAFYLCASSGAARLYQETQYFGPGTRLLVL.

Comments on this clonotype: At one boundary the junction diverges from the germline segment, which might be a read error. V gene TRBV14 combines with J gene TRBJ2-7; D uncertain. Germline-derived CDR1 and CDR2 are SGHDN and FVKESK. The CDR3 has 14 amino acids. CDR3 nucleotide sequence: TGTGCCAGCAGCCAAGGTCCGGGTACCTACGGGCAGTACTTC. Translated: CASSQGPGTYGQYF.

This clonotype was counted a few times. The chain joins TRBV7-9 to TRBJ1-1, with 7 bases fitting TRBD1. With V trimmed by 7 bases and J by 12 bases, 8 bases remained unmatched. This CDR3 has 11 residues. Germline lookup yields CDR1 SEHNR and CDR2 FQNEAQ (reference sequence). This chain's CDR3 is CASTQGVSTFF. CDR3 DNA: TGTGCCAGCACCCAGGGGGTATCGACTTTCTTT. Full variable domain (outside the CDR3, taken from reference TRBV7-9 and TRBJ1-1): DTGVSQNPRHKITKRGQNVTFRCDPISEHNRLYWYRQTLGQGPEFLTYFQNEAQLEKSRLLSDRFSAERPKGSFSTLEIQRTEQGDSAMYLCASTQGVSTFFGQGTRLTVV.

The chain joins TRBV10-2 to TRBJ1-5; D not resolved. Germline values: CDR1 WSHSY, CDR2 SAAADI. Trimming took 8 bases from V and 3 from J, leaving 11 bases between them. This CDR3 is 13 amino acids long. CDR3 nucleotide sequence: TGCGCCAGCGGGGAGACCCCCAATCAGCCCCAGCATTTT. Residues: CASGETPNQPQHF.

As concerns this clonotype: A read error is likely, as this CDR3 ends without the conserved phenylalanine or tryptophan. V gene TRBV15 combines with J gene TRBJ1-1, with 8 nucleotides matching TRBD1. V gave up 5 bases and J gave up 4 bases; unmatched junction bases: 12. Germline V gene lookup returns CDR1 LNHNV and CDR2 YYDKDF (reference sequence). The CDR3 is 16 residues long. CDR3: CATSRMTGVGGTEAFL. In nucleotides, the CDR3 is TGTGCCACCAGCCGGATGACAGGGGTTGGGGGCACTGAAGCTTTCCTT.

This clonotype was observed a few times. This rearrangement joins TRBV18 to TRBJ2-2; TRBD1 agrees at 10 bases. Germline assignment: CDR1 KGHSH and CDR2 LQKENI. The CDR3 consists of 17 residues. V was clipped by 0 bases and J by 3 bases; unmatched bases: 4. CDR3 DNA: TGTGCCAGCTCACCACCGGGACAGGGGCCTTACACCGGGGAGCTGTTTTTT. The encoded protein is CASSPPGQGPYTGELFF.

This clonotype was picked up many times. V and J are TRBV7-2 and TRBJ1-4; 8 positions match TRBD1. CDR3 length: 15 amino acids. Trimming at V came to 5 bases and at J to 7 bases, leaving 9 bases not matched to a gene. Germline V gives CDR1 SGHTA, CDR2 FQGNSA. Written as DNA, the CDR3 is TGTGCCAGCAGCATTCACAGGGGGGCGGGTGAAAAACTGTTTTTT. Residues: CASSIHRGAGEKLFF.

There are a few counts of this clonotype. The V call is TRBV20-1, the J call TRBJ2-7; 11 bases are shared with TRBD2. This CDR3 has 15 amino acids. After removal of 5 bases from V and 7 bases from J, the junction contained 13 bases not matched to a gene. Per the germline V gene, CDR1 is DFQATT and CDR2 is SNEGSKA (reference sequence). Written as DNA, the CDR3 is TGCAGTGCTCCCCGACTAGCGGGACCAAAGAGGGAGCAGTACTTC. Encoded protein: CSAPRLAGPKREQYF.

This clonotype was counted between two and nine times. The CDR3 DNA is TGTGCCAGCAGCCAACAATCCGGGTTCCATCAAGAGACCCAGTACTTC. It encodes CASSQQSGFHQETQYF. This sequence joins TRBV3-1 and TRBJ2-5, with D hard to call. The V gene lost 2 bases and the J gene lost 2 bases, with 15 bases spanning the gap. This CDR3 comprises 16 residues. Germline V lookup: CDR1 LGHDT, CDR2 YNNKEL (reference sequence).

The chain has TRBV9 and TRBJ1-4; no clear D. The CDR3 extends over 15 amino acids. Trimming pared 4 bases from V and 3 bases from J, leaving 13 bases between. CDR1 and CDR2 (germline): SGDLS, YYNGEE. This CDR3 reads CASSPQGNPNEKLFF. As DNA, the CDR3 is TGTGCCAGCAGCCCCCAAGGGAATCCTAATGAAAAACTGTTTTTT.

The rearrangement links TRBV6-5 to TRBJ1-2, with D tentatively TRBD1 (5 bases). This CDR3 comprises 13 residues. Germline assignment: CDR1 MNHEY and CDR2 SVGAGI. V lost 5 bases and J lost 8, with 15 bases in between. CDR3 sequence reads: CASSDGGWSGYTF. The CDR3 region has the DNA TGTGCCAGCAGTGACGGGGGTTGGAGCGGCTACACCTTC.

Only one count was recorded for this clonotype. One junction end disagrees with the germline gene, perhaps due to a read error. The chain employs TRBV2 and TRBJ2-2, with D maybe TRBD2 (6 bases). Germline V gene data show CDR1 as SNHLY and CDR2 as FYNNEI. The CDR3 spans 13 residues. In nucleotides, the CDR3 is TGTGCCAGCAGTGAAAGGGTCGGCGGGGAGCTGTTTTTC. Its protein is CASSERVGGELFF.

The chain uses TRBV2 and TRBJ1-1; D remains unclear. V was trimmed by 5 bases and J by 1 base, leaving 11 bases between them. Germline loops: CDR1 SNHLY, CDR2 FYNNEI. CDR3 length: 14 amino acids. DNA for the CDR3: TGTGCCAGCAGTTTATCGTGGACGAACACTGAAGCTTTCTTT. Protein sequence: CASSLSWTNTEAFF. The complete variable domain, with remaining parts taken from reference TRBV2 and TRBJ1-1, reads EPEVTQTPSHQVTQMGQEVILRCVPISNHLYFYWYRQILGQKVEFLVSFYNNEISEKSEIFDDQFSVERPDGSNFTLKIRSTKLEDSAMYFCASSLSWTNTEAFFGQGTRLTVV.

In this sample, this clonotype turned up a few times. The junction does not match germline at one end; this may be a read error. The V and J genes are TRBV5-1 and TRBJ2-2; 12 positions match TRBD2. The V gene's germline CDR1 is SGHRS and CDR2 YFSETQ. This CDR3 has 18 amino acids. The DNA for the CDR3 is TGTGCCAGCAGCACGCCGGAGGGACTAGCGGGGAACACCGGGGAGCTGTTTTTT. Encoded protein: CASSTPEGLAGNTGELFF.

There are a few counts of this clonotype. This may come from a read error, since a much larger clone is one base off. V and J are TRBV7-8 and TRBJ1-3; D is undetermined. The CDR3 consists of 16 residues. Germline V CDR1 and CDR2: SGHVS, FQNEAQ. The CDR3 bases are TGTGCCAGCGGCTTCCTTGGAGTGAGCTCTGGAAACACCATATATTTT. Its translation is CASGFLGVSSGNTIYF.

This chain connects TRBV25-1 to TRBJ2-6; D uncertain. This CDR3 contains 12 residues. V gave up 8 bases and J gave up 1 base, with 3 bases separating them. Germline-derived CDR1 and CDR2 are MGHDK and SYGVNS. This chain's CDR3 is CASQSGANVLTF. As DNA, the CDR3 is TGTGCCAGCCAATCTGGGGCCAACGTCCTGACTTTC.

This chain uses TRBV15 with TRBJ1-1; TRBD1 agrees at 10 bases. Losses at the gene ends were 3 bases for V and 5 bases for J; bases not matched to a gene: 9. The length of the CDR3 is 16 residues. Germline V CDR1 and CDR2: LNHNV, YYDKDF (reference sequence). CDR3 sequence: CATSSARQGARTEAFF. For the CDR3, the DNA is TGTGCCACCAGCAGCGCTCGACAGGGGGCGCGTACTGAAGCTTTCTTT.

The J gene is TRBJ2-5, the V gene TRBV7-2; D perhaps matches TRBD2 (5 bases). The end of the DNA fits TRBJ2-1 better, so the J call may be wrong. CDR3 length: 16 amino acids. CDR1 and CDR2 from the germline V gene are SGHTA and FQGNSA. This chain's CDR3 is CASSLLGGSSYNEQFF. The CDR3 nucleotides are TGTGCCAGCAGCTTACTGGGTGGGAGCTCCTACAATGAGCAGTTCTTC.

This chain connects TRBV10-3 to TRBJ2-3; unclear D gene. The germline V and J ends were trimmed by 8 bases and 7 bases, with 19 bases remaining between them. This CDR3 comprises 14 residues. The germline V gene encodes CDR1 ENHRY and CDR2 SYGVKD. For the CDR3, the DNA is TGTGCCATCCAACCTGCGGACGCCCGGAATACGCAGTATTTT. It specifies CAIQPADARNTQYF.

In this sample, this clonotype turned up many times. V and J are TRBV29-1 and TRBJ2-7, with TRBD2 identical over 7 bases. Germline-derived CDR1 and CDR2 are SQVTM and ANQGSEA. The trim removed 4 bases at V and 3 bases at J, leaving 6 bases unmatched. The CDR3 length is 13 residues. CDR3 region: CSVGEGRGYEQYF. The CDR3 nucleotides read TGCAGCGTTGGGGAGGGGAGAGGCTACGAGCAGTACTTC.

In this sample, this clonotype turned up many times. The CDR3 sequence: CASSLNGLNQETQYF. CDR3 nucleotide sequence: TGTGCCAGCAGCCTCAACGGACTGAACCAAGAGACCCAGTACTTC. The chain couples TRBV7-2 to TRBJ2-5; weak D call: TRBD2 (5 bases). The ends were cut back, 5 bases at V and 0 bases at J, with 13 bases in the middle. CDR1 and CDR2 (germline): SGHTA, FQGNSA. There are 15 residues in the CDR3.

The chain is built from TRBV20-1 and TRBJ1-6; the D is unclear. The V end was cut by 3 bases, the J end by 10 bases, with 22 bases between. The CDR3 contains 16 residues. CDR1 and CDR2 (germline): DFQATT, SNEGSKA (reference sequence). The CDR3 loop reads CSASLEAVKGYSPLHF. The CDR3 coding sequence is TGCAGTGCTAGCCTTGAAGCGGTGAAAGGGTACTCACCCCTCCACTTT.

The CDR3 DNA sequence: TGTGCCATCAGTGAGCGAGGCAGGGCCGATTACGAGCAGTACTTC. Residues: CAISERGRADYEQYF. The chain employs TRBV10-3 and TRBJ2-7, with a tentative D call TRBD1 (5 bases). In germline, CDR1 is ENHRY, CDR2 SYGVKD. The CDR3 contains 15 residues. The V gene lost 2 bases and the J gene lost 4 bases, with 15 bases spanning the gap.

V and J are TRBV11-2 and TRBJ1-2, with 10 positions matching TRBD1. The germline CDR1 and CDR2 sequences are SGHAT and FQNNGV. Trimming removed 5 bases from V and 7 bases from J; junction bases left unmatched: 4. CDR3 length: 13 amino acids. The CDR3 spells CASSKDRGSGYTF. CDR3 in DNA: TGTGCCAGCAGCAAGGACAGGGGGTCTGGCTACACCTTC.

There are a few counts of this clonotype. The chain employs TRBV11-3 and TRBJ1-1; D not certain. Trimming removed 5 bases from V and 0 bases from J, with 10 bases in between. The CDR3 is 14 residues long. Germline lookup yields CDR1 SGHNT and CDR2 YENEEA. The CDR3 region is CASSHGEVNTEAFF. CDR3 in DNA: TGTGCCAGCAGCCATGGGGAGGTGAACACTGAAGCTTTCTTT.

This clonotype was detected a few times. V and J are TRBV27 and TRBJ2-7; a weak D match, TRBD1 (5 bases). V lost 0 bases to trimming and J lost 7 bases, with 10 bases between them. Germline-derived CDR1 and CDR2 are MNHEY and SMNVEV (reference sequence). The CDR3 is made up of 13 amino acids. The CDR3 nucleotides read TGTGCCAGCAGTTTATCGAAGGGGCGAGAGCAGTACTTC. Residues: CASSLSKGREQYF.